These 31 T cell receptor beta chains were all obtained from the same sample, sequenced in a study of blood T cell repertoires in COVID-19. This table comes from immunoSEQ multiplex PCR, and its TCRdb copy is limited to in-frame clones, with some not included. This table has 55,000 to 80,000 clones, more than 65% appearing once. Input material: peripheral blood. The origin of the receptors is a woman aged 70 to 79 with acute or convalescent COVID-19.

The chain carries TRBV3-1 (or the pseudogene TRBV3-2) and TRBJ2-1; 10 bases match TRBD2. Looked up from germline, CDR1 is LGHDT and CDR2 is YNNKEL (reference sequence). J was trimmed by 1 base and V by 3 bases; bases with no gene match: 3. The CDR3 runs 16 residues. CDR3 bases: TGTGCCAGCAGCCAGTGGACTAGCGGTTCCTACAATGAGCAGTTCTTC. This translates into CASSQWTSGSYNEQFF.

The rearrangement links TRBV7-2 to TRBJ2-2; 8 bases map to TRBD1. With 5 bases clipped from V and 0 bases from J, the junction kept 5 bases outside the gene matches. The CDR3 contains 16 residues. Per the germline V gene, CDR1 is SGHTA and CDR2 is FQGNSA. The CDR3 loop is CASSRQGAPNTGELFF. Written as DNA, the CDR3 is TGTGCCAGCAGCCGCCAGGGGGCACCGAACACCGGGGAGCTGTTTTTT.

This rearrangement joins TRBV4-1 to TRBJ2-3; 7 nucleotides match TRBD1. This CDR3 contains 16 residues. V lost 0 bases, J lost 2 bases, and 5 bases stayed unmatched. In germline, CDR1 is MGHRA, CDR2 YSYEKL. The CDR3 here is CASSQEQGRFTDTQYF. The CDR3 DNA follows: TGCGCCAGCAGCCAAGAACAGGGGAGATTCACAGATACGCAGTATTTT.

The V gene is TRBV5-1, the J gene TRBJ2-2, with a possible D match to TRBD1 (6 bases). Per germline, CDR1 SGHRS and CDR2 YFSETQ. The CDR3 runs to 15 residues. The germline V and J ends were trimmed by 2 bases and 0 bases, with 8 bases remaining between them. For the CDR3, the DNA is TGCGCCAGCAGCTTTGAGGGGGCGAACACCGGGGAGCTGTTTTTT. It encodes CASSFEGANTGELFF.

The gene calls are TRBV18 and TRBJ2-7; 11 positions match TRBD2. This CDR3 comprises 15 residues. V lost 0 bases, J lost 4 bases, and 2 bases stayed unmatched. Germline assignment: CDR1 KGHSH and CDR2 LQKENI. The CDR3 loop reads CASSPPGLAVYEQYF. In DNA, the CDR3 is TGTGCCAGCTCACCACCGGGACTAGCGGTGTACGAGCAGTACTTC.

V and J are TRBV28 and TRBJ1-2, with a possible D match to TRBD1 (6 bases). The CDR3 consists of 16 residues. The germline V and J ends were trimmed by 2 bases and 2 bases, with 15 bases remaining between them. Germline assignment: CDR1 MDHEN and CDR2 SYDVKM. The DNA of the CDR3 is TGTGCCAGCAGTTTACTTTTATTAGACAGGAACTATGGCTACACCTTC. It translates to CASSLLLLDRNYGYTF.

The V gene is TRBV27, the J gene TRBJ1-1; possibly TRBD1 for D (5 bases). The CDR3 has 16 amino acids. Germline CDR1 MNHEY, CDR2 SMNVEV (reference sequence). V gave up 6 bases and J gave up 3 bases, with 20 bases separating them. CDR3 DNA: TGTGCCAGCAGAGAGGGACTTCTTAACGAATACACTGAAGCTTTCTTT. As protein: CASREGLLNEYTEAFF.

The J gene is TRBJ1-2, the V gene TRBV5-4; 9 bases map to TRBD1. The CDR3 is made up of 13 amino acids. Germline CDR1 and CDR2: SGHNT and YYREEE (reference sequence). V lost 2 bases and J lost 7; bases outside the gene matches: 3. The CDR3: CASSLRQGGGYTF. CDR3 in DNA: TGTGCCAGCAGCTTACGACAGGGGGGTGGCTACACCTTC.

This clone was seen more than once but under ten times. This sequence joins TRBV6-6 and TRBJ1-1, with 7 bases identical to TRBD1. V shed 4 bases and J 5 bases; nucleotides not matched to a gene: 7. The germline CDR1 and CDR2 sequences are MNHNY and SVGAGI (reference sequence). The CDR3 length is 14 residues. The CDR3 is CASSFPTGETEAFF. In nucleotides, the CDR3 is TGTGCCAGCAGTTTCCCCACAGGGGAAACTGAAGCTTTCTTT.

The gene calls are TRBV19 and TRBJ2-5, with TRBD2 as a possible D gene (7 bases). Germline V gene data show CDR1 as LNHDA and CDR2 as SQIVND (reference sequence). Trimming cost V 3 bases and J 0 bases, with 17 bases left between them. The CDR3 is 17 residues long. Written as DNA, the CDR3 is TGTGCCAGTAGTATTGGGGGGGGCAGTTGGTACCAAGAGACCCAGTACTTC. It is translated as CASSIGGGSWYQETQYF. Looking up the rest from reference TRBV19 and TRBJ2-5 gives the full variable domain: DGGITQSPKYLFRKEGQNVTLSCEQNLNHDAMYWYRQDPGQGLRLIYYSQIVNDFQKGDIAEGYSVSREKKESFPLTVTSAQKNPTAFYLCASSIGGGSWYQETQYFGPGTRLLVL.

The chain carries TRBV30 and TRBJ1-6; 9 bases match TRBD1. The CDR3 contains 14 residues. The V and J ends lost 4 bases and 6 bases, in that order; junction bases with no gene match: 4. CDR1 is GTSNPN and CDR2 is SVGIG in the germline V gene (reference sequence). The CDR3 region is CAWNTGGRNSPLHF. CDR3 nucleotides: TGTGCCTGGAACACAGGGGGCCGTAATTCACCCCTCCACTTT.

The chain carries TRBV7-3 and TRBJ2-6; 8 bases are shared with TRBD1. The trim removed 5 bases at V and 0 bases at J, leaving 9 bases unmatched. The CDR3 runs 18 residues. CDR1 and CDR2 (germline): SGHTA, FQGTGA. The CDR3 is CASSPGTGYPSGANVLTF. CDR3 in DNA: TGTGCCAGCAGCCCAGGGACAGGCTACCCCTCTGGGGCCAACGTCCTGACTTTC.

V usage is TRBV5-4 and J usage is TRBJ2-1; D call uncertain. CDR3 length: 12 amino acids. V was cut by 0 bases and J by 5 bases, with 3 bases left in between. Germline CDR1 and CDR2: SGHNT and YYREEE (reference sequence). The CDR3 coding sequence is TGTGCCAGCAGCTTGGACAACAATGAGCAGTTCTTC. As protein: CASSLDNNEQFF.

The V gene is TRBV4-2, the J gene TRBJ2-3, with D uncertain. With 0 bases removed from V and 6 bases from J, the gap between germline ends came to 10 bases. Germline lookup yields CDR1 LGHNA and CDR2 YNFKEQ. The CDR3 is made up of 14 amino acids. The CDR3 DNA is TGTGCCAGCAGCCAAGATTCCCCCCGGGATACGCAGTATTTT. This codes for CASSQDSPRDTQYF.

The chain recombines TRBV6-4 with TRBJ1-1; D is perhaps TRBD1 (5 bases). Germline values: CDR1 MRHNA, CDR2 SNTAGT. V was trimmed by 3 bases and J by 2 bases, leaving 10 bases between them. The CDR3 loop spans 14 amino acids. The CDR3 is CASSESRANTEAFF. DNA of the CDR3: TGTGCCAGCAGTGAGTCCAGGGCAAACACTGAAGCTTTCTTT.

The V gene is TRBV27, the J gene TRBJ2-1; possible D gene TRBD2, 7 bases. Trimming stripped 6 bases from V and 8 bases from J, with 14 bases between. The germline CDR1 and CDR2 sequences are MNHEY and SMNVEV (reference sequence). CDR3 length: 13 residues. The CDR3 reads CASSVRGAHEQFF. DNA for the CDR3: TGTGCCAGCAGCGTTCGGGGGGCACATGAGCAGTTCTTC.

The table lists this clone with a few counts. The chain couples TRBV7-2 to TRBJ2-2, with 11 bases matching TRBD2. The CDR3 contains 16 residues. Germline trimming cut 3 bases from V and 4 bases from J; bases unmatched to any gene: 4. Germline V gene sequence: CDR1 SGHTA, CDR2 FQGNSA. Written as DNA, the CDR3 is TGTGCCAGCAGCTTTGATAGCGGGGGGGCCACCGGGGAGCTGTTTTTT. Translated: CASSFDSGGATGELFF.

The J gene is TRBJ1-1, the V gene TRBV30, with D possibly matching TRBD1 (5 bases). The ends were cut back, 2 bases at V and 0 bases at J, with 10 bases in the middle. CDR3 length: 14 residues. The germline V gene has CDR1 GTSNPN and CDR2 SVGIG (reference sequence). The DNA of the CDR3 is TGTGCCTGGAGTTATGGACAACTGAACACTGAAGCTTTCTTT. It encodes CAWSYGQLNTEAFF.

The rearrangement links TRBV27 to TRBJ2-5, with 7 positions matching TRBD1. J gave up 1 base and V 3 bases, and 8 bases lay outside the gene matches. Germline CDR1 and CDR2: MNHEY and SMNVEV (reference sequence). The CDR3 is 16 amino acids. The DNA of the CDR3 is TGTGCCAGCAGTTTCCGGCGAGGGGGCCCCCAAGAGACCCAGTACTTC. It encodes CASSFRRGGPQETQYF.

The chain couples TRBV15 to TRBJ1-2, with 9 bases identical to TRBD1. CDR3 length: 17 amino acids. The V gene end was trimmed by 3 bases and the J gene end by 4 bases; junction bases not matched to a gene: 12. Germline values: CDR1 LNHNV, CDR2 YYDKDF (reference sequence). This chain's CDR3 is CATSSPGQGIAVYGYTF. As DNA, the CDR3 is TGTGCCACCAGCAGCCCGGGACAGGGTATTGCGGTCTATGGCTACACCTTC.

The V call is TRBV29-1, the J call TRBJ2-1; 8 bases align to TRBD1. The CDR3 sequence is 14 residues long. Unmatched junction bases numbered 8, after V lost 8 bases and J lost 2 bases. The V gene's germline CDR1 is SQVTM and CDR2 ANQGSEA. As DNA, the CDR3 is TGCAGCACTCGCGACAGGGGAACCTACAATGAGCAGTTCTTC. Protein: CSTRDRGTYNEQFF.

This chain links TRBV5-1 with TRBJ2-3; perhaps TRBD2 as D (6 bases). Germline CDR1 reads SGHRS; CDR2 reads YFSETQ. The CDR3 totals 15 residues. The V gene lost 3 bases and the J gene lost 0 bases, with 11 bases spanning the gap. The CDR3 sequence: CASSSPGTSTDTQYF. In DNA form, the CDR3 reads TGCGCCAGCAGCTCCCCTGGGACTAGCACAGATACGCAGTATTTT.

This CDR3 reads CASSSGGSLAYEQYF. In nucleotides, the CDR3 is TGTGCCAGCAGTTCGGGGGGAAGTTTGGCCTACGAGCAGTACTTC. The chain couples TRBV27 to TRBJ2-7, with 7 nucleotides matching TRBD2. Germline loops: CDR1 MNHEY, CDR2 SMNVEV (reference sequence). J gave up 2 bases and V 4 bases, and 8 bases lay outside the gene matches. The length of the CDR3 is 15 residues.

The V gene is TRBV5-1, the J gene TRBJ1-4; the match to TRBD1 covers 10 bases. V was clipped by 2 bases and J by 7 bases; unmatched bases: 11. Per germline, CDR1 SGHRS and CDR2 YFSETQ. The CDR3 spans 17 residues. The CDR3 protein is CASSLGTGVSVSEKLFF. CDR3 sequence (DNA): TGCGCCAGCAGCTTAGGGACAGGGGTGTCTGTTTCTGAAAAACTGTTTTTT.

J is TRBJ2-6 and V is TRBV6-1; D gene unclear. Germline V gene sequence: CDR1 MNHNS, CDR2 SASEGT. V lost 3 bases, J lost 1 base, and 4 bases lay in between. CDR3 size: 14 residues. CDR3 region: CASSERSGANVLTF. CDR3 in DNA: TGTGCCAGCAGTGAGCGATCTGGGGCCAACGTCCTGACTTTC.

The rearrangement joins TRBV25-1 to TRBJ1-1; 8 bases match TRBD1. J lost 4 bases, V lost 4 bases, and 5 bases had no gene match. This CDR3 comprises 14 residues. Germline loops: CDR1 MGHDK, CDR2 SYGVNS. The CDR3 nucleotides are TGTGCCAGCAGTGGGACAGGGCGAGGCACTGAAGCTTTCTTT. This gives the protein CASSGTGRGTEAFF.

V usage is TRBV18 and J usage is TRBJ2-2, with 10 bases lining up with TRBD1. The germline gives CDR1 KGHSH, CDR2 LQKENI. The CDR3 totals 15 residues. The V segment lost 6 bases and the J segment 6 bases; nucleotides outside the gene matches: 7. CDR3 amino acids: CASSQVTGGAGELFF. Here the CDR3 DNA reads TGTGCCAGCTCCCAAGTGACAGGGGGCGCCGGGGAGCTGTTTTTT.

The genes are TRBV12-3 or TRBV12-4 and TRBJ1-1; D uncertain. The CDR3 is 13 amino acids. Trimming left V 3 bases short and J 5 bases short, with 10 bases between. CDR3 DNA sequence: TGTGCCAGCAGTTTCGGCCCGAGGACTGAAGCTTTCTTT. It is translated as CASSFGPRTEAFF.

The V and J genes are TRBV7-9 and TRBJ1-2; 10 bases align to TRBD1. Germline V gene data show CDR1 as SEHNR and CDR2 as FQNEAQ (reference sequence). This CDR3 has 17 residues. Losses at the gene ends were 7 bases for V and 4 bases for J; bases not matched to a gene: 15. As DNA, the CDR3 is TGTGCCAGCACACAAGGTGACAGGGGGCTTCTTAGCTATGGCTACACCTTC. Translated, it gives CASTQGDRGLLSYGYTF.

This clone appeared a few times. CDR3 amino acids: CASSYSRSSSYEQYF. Written as DNA, the CDR3 is TGTGCCAGCAGTTACTCGCGGAGCAGCTCCTACGAGCAGTACTTC. The rearrangement links TRBV6-5 to TRBJ2-7; D is uncertain. Looked up from germline, CDR1 is MNHEY and CDR2 is SVGAGI. There are 15 residues in the CDR3. The V end was cut by 0 bases, the J end by 0 bases, with 9 bases between.

J is TRBJ1-6 and V is TRBV27; D is ambiguous. This CDR3 is 14 amino acids long. V lost 5 bases and J lost 6, with 11 bases in between. CDR1 and CDR2 (germline): MNHEY, SMNVEV (reference sequence). CDR3 amino acids: CASSPKSGNSPLHF. The CDR3 region has the DNA TGTGCCAGCAGTCCCAAATCGGGTAATTCACCCCTCCACTTT.